This T cell receptor beta chain came from a study of blood T cell dynamics during melanoma immunotherapy. Study background: Standard first-line treatment here was pembrolizumab or nivolumab plus ipilimumab in metastatic melanoma. Study outcomes and limitations: At W3, later disease-control patients showed bifurcated PBMC repertoire changes, unlike progressors.

Time point noted: week 3, after first cycle of checkpoint inhibitor. Assay used: immunoSEQ multiplex PCR; TCRdb lists only in-frame clones, some missing. The sample contains under 8,500 clones, approximately 89% of which appear only once. Worth noting for this clone: Its antigen is still unknown.

The origin of this receptor is a human donor with melanoma. The specimen was blood, collected from a patient treated with checkpoint blockade.

CDR3 loop: CASSLPGGPHEQYF. In nucleotides, the CDR3 is TGCGCCAGCAGCTTGCCGGGAGGGCCCCACGAGCAGTACTTC. The rearrangement joins TRBV5-1 to TRBJ2-7, with 8 bases lining up with TRBD2. CDR3 length: 14 residues. CDR1 is SGHRS, CDR2 YFSETQ, per germline. The V segment lost 1 base and the J segment 5 bases; nucleotides outside the gene matches: 5.